This T cell receptor beta chain comes out of a study of T cell responses to AZD1222 COVID-19 vaccine. Study outcomes and limitations: Spike-specific TCR breadth and depth rose after two AZD1222 doses. In a largely white British group with more females than males, clonal diversity was possibly underestimated.

Measured with immunoSEQ multiplex PCR; TCRdb has only the in-frame clones, and not every one. The sample holds under 100,000 clones; approximately 88% are singletons and the top ten take roughly 15%. With regard to this clone: What it binds is unknown.

From germline, CDR1 is SGHAT and CDR2 FQDESV (reference sequence). CDR3 length: 14 residues. The V end lost 4 bases, the J end lost 8 bases, and 17 bases lay between the germline ends. The V and J genes are TRBV11-1 and TRBJ1-1; perhaps TRBD1 as D (5 bases). The sequence came from an adult in good health. The source was peripheral blood, collected on day 0 of AZD1222 vaccination. DNA for the CDR3: TGTGCCAGCAGCTCCCCGGGACTGAGTGGCGAAGCTTTCTTT. Its protein is CASSSPGLSGEAFF.